This is a list of T cell receptor beta chains from one sample in a study of T cell responses to AZD1222 COVID-19 vaccine. Generated by immunoSEQ multiplex PCR, the TCRdb table keeps only in-frame clones and is missing some. The profile shows approximately 79,000 clones, 80% to 90% of them singletons. Sequenced material: peripheral blood, taken on day 0 of AZD1222 vaccination. The source of these receptors is an adult in good health. Each CDR3 is given with its conserved first and last residue. The D gene is left open where the match is weak. Clone size is shown for a subset of rows, as once, few, many or a class of expanded clone.

V	J	D	size	DNA	CDR3
TRBV11-2	TRBJ1-4	NA	NA	TGTGCCAGCAGCTTAGCAGGGTATGAAAAACTGTTTTTT	CASSLAGYEKLFF
TRBV11-2	TRBJ2-1	TRBD1	NA	TGTGCCAGCAGCTCACAGGGGGCGATGGTAGAGGAGCAGTTCTTC	CASSSQGAMVEEQFF
TRBV5-4	TRBJ1-6	NA	few	TGTGCCAGCAGCTTTTACGAAAATTCACCCCTCCACTTT	CASSFYENSPLHF
TRBV13	TRBJ2-7	NA	once	TGTGCCAGCAGCTTAGCCCTACGCTCCTACGAGCAGTACTTC	CASSLALRSYEQYF
TRBV9	TRBJ2-7	TRBD2	NA	TGTGCCAGCAGCGTAGGGCCGGGAGGCTACGAGCAGTACTTC	CASSVGPGGYEQYF
TRBV3-1/TRBV3-2	TRBJ2-5	TRBD2	NA	TGTGCCAGCAGCCCCCAGGGCGGGAGGGCCCAAGAGACCCAGTACTTC	CASSPQGGRAQETQYF
TRBV12-3/TRBV12-4	TRBJ1-2	NA	NA	TGTGCCAGCAGTTTCGGGGAGAACTATGGCTACACCTTC	CASSFGENYGYTF
TRBV3-1/TRBV3-2	TRBJ1-3	NA	NA	TGTGCCAGCAGCCAGCTCCGGGACATAGTCACCATATATTTT	CASSQLRDIVTIYF
TRBV11-2	TRBJ1-2	TRBD1	few	TGTGCCAGCAGCAGCTCCGGGGACAGGGGCCTTTGGGGCTACACCTTC	CASSSSGDRGLWGYTF
TRBV28	TRBJ1-5	NA	NA	TGTGCCGGCGCGGGTAGCAATCAGCCCCAGCATTTT	CAGAGSNQPQHF
TRBV15	TRBJ2-3	NA	NA	TGTGCCACCAGCAGTCTCCCCGTTGTCACGCAGTATTTT	CATSSLPVVTQYF
TRBV3-1/TRBV3-2	TRBJ2-3	TRBD2	once	TGTGCCAGCAGCCGGCTAGCGGGGATGGTAGATACGCAGTATTTT	CASSRLAGMVDTQYF
TRBV9	TRBJ2-2	TRBD2	NA	TGTGCCAGCAGCGTAGTGGATAGCGGGAGTACTGGGGAGCTGTTTTTT	CASSVVDSGSTGELFF
TRBV5-4	TRBJ2-4	TRBD1	NA	TGTGCCAGCAGCTTGGGAGGGGGCGGCGAAAACATTCAGTACTTC	CASSLGGGGENIQYF
TRBV19	TRBJ2-1	TRBD2	NA	TGTGCCAGTAGTATCATAGATGGGACTAGCGGGAGACACTCCTACAATGAGCAGTTCTTC	CASSIIDGTSGRHSYNEQFF
TRBV23-1	TRBJ2-7	TRBD2	once	TGCGCCAGCGGGGGCACCATAGCGGGAGGGCCTGGGGAGCAGTACTTC	CASGGTIAGGPGEQYF
TRBV6-5	TRBJ1-5	TRBD1	NA	TGTGCCAGCAGTCGGGACAGGGACAATCAGCCCCAGCATTTT	CASSRDRDNQPQHF
TRBV6-4	TRBJ2-3	TRBD2	NA	TGTGCCAGCAGTGAAAGGACTAGCGGGAGTGGAGATACGCAGTATTTT	CASSERTSGSGDTQYF
TRBV18	TRBJ2-7	TRBD2	NA	TGTGCCAGCTCACCACCGTTTAGCGGGAGCCCCTACGAGCAGTACTTC	CASSPPFSGSPYEQYF
TRBV5-1	TRBJ1-6	NA	NA	TGCGCCAGCAGCTTGGCGGGTAGGGGGGATTCACCCCTCCACTTT	CASSLAGRGDSPLHF